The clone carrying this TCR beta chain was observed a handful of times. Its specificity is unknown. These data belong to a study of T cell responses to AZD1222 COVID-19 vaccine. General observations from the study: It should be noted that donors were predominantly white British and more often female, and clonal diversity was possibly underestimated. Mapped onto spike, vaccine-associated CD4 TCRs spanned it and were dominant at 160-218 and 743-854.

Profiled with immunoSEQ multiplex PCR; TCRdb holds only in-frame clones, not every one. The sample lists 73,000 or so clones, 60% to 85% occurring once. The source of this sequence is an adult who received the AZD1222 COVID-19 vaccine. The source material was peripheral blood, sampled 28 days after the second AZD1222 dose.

CDR3 DNA sequence: TGTGCCAGCAGTTTATTTGGTAGGCGAAGACATTTT. Translating gives CASSLFGRRRHF. The chain recombines TRBV28 with TRBJ1-5; D is uncertain. Germline CDR1 MDHEN, CDR2 SYDVKM. V lost 1 base to trimming and J lost 16 bases, with 14 bases between them. The length of the CDR3 is 12 residues.